This T cell receptor (beta chain) was recovered during a study of blood T cell repertoires in COVID-19. Study context: Samples taken during acute and convalescent COVID-19 were collected in the United States, Italy and Spain. T cells, B-cell-depleted T cells, or PBMCs supplied cDNA or gDNA.

The CDR3 is made up of 16 amino acids. CDR1 and CDR2 from the germline V gene are SGHNT and YENEEA. V trimming: 4 bases; J trimming: 0 bases; junction bases outside the gene matches: 6. The method was immunoSEQ multiplex PCR; TCRdb's version includes in-frame clones alone and lacks a portion of them. The data contain 270,000 or so clones, about 81% of them singletons. Patients at the Seattle site were enrolled during active infection and followed longitudinally. The rearrangement uses TRBV11-3 and TRBJ2-1; 7 bases agree with TRBD1. Source material: peripheral blood. The sequence was collected from a human donor with COVID-19, enrolled during active disease. The donor label of this sample is uncertain. CDR3 protein: CASSSKDRSSYNEQFF. The DNA of the CDR3 is TGTGCCAGCAGCTCGAAGGACAGGAGCTCCTACAATGAGCAGTTCTTC.